These 13 T cell receptor beta chains came from one sample sequenced in a study of blood T cell repertoires in COVID-19. Assay: immunoSEQ multiplex PCR; the TCRdb copy retains only in-frame clones and omits some. The sample has some 240,000 clones; roughly 81% are singletons. The sequencing sample was made of PBMCs or T cells enriched from blood (not recorded which). These receptors all stem from a woman aged 45-59 years who had been exposed to COVID-19.

The CDR3 reads CSVEVREGNPFF. The CDR3 DNA is TGCAGCGTTGAAGTCAGGGAGGGTAACCCTTTCTTT. The rearrangement joins TRBV29-1 to TRBJ1-1; TRBD1 might be the D (5 bases). CDR3 length equals 12 residues. Trimming left V 1 base short and J 12 bases short, with 15 bases between. Germline V gene lookup returns CDR1 SQVTM and CDR2 ANQGSEA.

The chain uses TRBV4-1 and TRBJ2-3, with TRBD2 matching 10 bases. J was trimmed by 6 bases and V by 3 bases; bases with no gene match: 6. The CDR3 consists of 15 residues. Germline lookup yields CDR1 MGHRA and CDR2 YSYEKL. This CDR3 is CASSQSGGAGDTQYF. The CDR3 region has the DNA TGCGCCAGCAGCCAGAGCGGGGGGGCCGGTGATACGCAGTATTTT.

The chain joins TRBV6-5 to TRBJ1-3, with D unclear. The V end was cut by 8 bases, the J end by 0 bases, with 8 bases between. Germline CDR1 MNHEY, CDR2 SVGAGI. The length of the CDR3 is 13 residues. The CDR3 DNA reads as TGTGCCAGCCGAGGCTTCTCTGGAAACACCATATATTTT. Its protein product is CASRGFSGNTIYF.

This clone appeared a single time. This chain joins TRBV7-2 and TRBJ2-5; D uncertain. The CDR3 runs 12 residues. CDR1 SGHTA and CDR2 FQGNSA come from the germline V gene. Trimming cost V 2 bases and J 4 bases, with 5 bases left between them. In nucleotides, the CDR3 is TGTGCCAGCAGCTTAAATATAGAGACCCAGTACTTC. Protein sequence: CASSLNIETQYF.

This chain connects TRBV28 to TRBJ1-1; D gene uncertain. CDR3 length: 13 amino acids. V was shortened by 2 bases and J by 2 bases, with 6 bases between the two germline ends. Germline CDR1 is MDHEN and CDR2 is SYDVKM. This chain's CDR3 is CASSLLPNTEAFF. In DNA, the CDR3 is TGTGCCAGCAGTTTACTCCCCAACACTGAAGCTTTCTTT.

The genes are TRBV12-3 or TRBV12-4 and TRBJ1-5; D possibly corresponds to TRBD1 (5 bases). Trimming left V 3 bases short and J 7 bases short, with 10 bases between. This CDR3 contains 13 residues. Here the CDR3 reads CASSFLGGQPQHF. The DNA for the CDR3 is TGTGCCAGCAGTTTCCTGGGGGGACAGCCCCAGCATTTT.

In this sample, this clone turned up once. V usage is TRBV7-2 and J usage is TRBJ2-3, with D perhaps TRBD1 (6 bases). V shed 2 bases and J shed 4 bases, with 7 bases lying between them. The V gene's germline CDR1 is SGHTA and CDR2 FQGNSA. The length of the CDR3 is 13 residues. CDR3 sequence (DNA): TGTGCCAGCAGCTTATGGGGGCCAGATACGCAGTATTTT. Translation gives CASSLWGPDTQYF.

The V gene is TRBV28, the J gene TRBJ1-4; D remains unclear. Germline V lookup: CDR1 MDHEN, CDR2 SYDVKM. The CDR3 runs to 11 residues. V was pared by 3 bases and J by 8 bases, with 4 bases between. In DNA form, the CDR3 reads TGTGCCAGCAGTTTCCTCGAAAAACTGTTTTTT. This sequence encodes CASSFLEKLFF.

This chain uses TRBV13 with TRBJ1-2, with D possibly being TRBD1 (5 bases). CDR1 is PRHDT and CDR2 is FYEKMQ in the germline V gene (reference sequence). The CDR3 length is 12 residues. CDR3 region: CASAGAGDGYTF. CDR3 nucleotide sequence: TGTGCGAGTGCAGGCGCGGGGGATGGCTACACCTTC.

The chain joins TRBV4-1 to TRBJ2-1; possibly TRBD1 for D (6 bases). The CDR3 covers 17 residues. The V end was cut by 0 bases, the J end by 8 bases, with 20 bases between. Germline CDR1 and CDR2: MGHRA and YSYEKL. CDR3 in amino acids: CASSQEGASIWSDEQFF. In DNA, the CDR3 is TGCGCCAGCAGCCAAGAGGGGGCCAGTATCTGGTCGGATGAGCAGTTCTTC.

The chain carries TRBV27 and TRBJ2-6, with 11 bases fitting TRBD1. Germline loops: CDR1 MNHEY, CDR2 SMNVEV (reference sequence). The CDR3 has 17 residues. Losses at the gene ends were 7 bases for V and 1 base for J; bases not matched to a gene: 6. CDR3 coding DNA: TGTGCCAGCAAACGGGACAGGGGGTTTTCTGGGGCCAACGTCCTGACTTTC. It specifies CASKRDRGFSGANVLTF.

In this sample, this clone turned up once. The genes are TRBV9 and TRBJ2-1; D is uncertain. CDR3 length: 15 residues. CDR1 and CDR2 from the germline V gene are SGDLS and YYNGEE. Trimming removed 5 bases from V and 2 bases from J, with 14 bases in between. The CDR3 DNA is TGTGCCAGCAGTGTGGCGCAGGCCCCCTACAATGAGCAGTTCTTC. Translated: CASSVAQAPYNEQFF.

V gene TRBV7-8 combines with J gene TRBJ2-3, with TRBD1 matching over 7 bases. This CDR3 is built from 15 residues. Germline-derived CDR1 and CDR2 are SGHVS and FQNEAQ. V lost 3 bases and J lost 1; bases outside the gene matches: 4. The CDR3 is CASSLGTVRTDTQYF. DNA for the CDR3: TGTGCCAGCAGCTTGGGGACAGTGCGCACAGATACGCAGTATTTT.